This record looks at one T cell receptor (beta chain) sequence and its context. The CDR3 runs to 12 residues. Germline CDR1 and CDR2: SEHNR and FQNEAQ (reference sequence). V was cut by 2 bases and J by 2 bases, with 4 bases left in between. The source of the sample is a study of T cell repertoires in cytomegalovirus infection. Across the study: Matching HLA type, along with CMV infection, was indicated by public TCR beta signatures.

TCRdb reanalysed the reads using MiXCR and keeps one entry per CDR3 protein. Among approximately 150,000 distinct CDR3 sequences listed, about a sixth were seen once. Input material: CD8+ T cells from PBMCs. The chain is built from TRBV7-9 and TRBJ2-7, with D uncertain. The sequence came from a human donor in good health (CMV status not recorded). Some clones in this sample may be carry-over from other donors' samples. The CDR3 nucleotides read TGTGCCAGCAGCTTATCCACCTACGAGCAGTACTTC. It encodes CASSLSTYEQYF.